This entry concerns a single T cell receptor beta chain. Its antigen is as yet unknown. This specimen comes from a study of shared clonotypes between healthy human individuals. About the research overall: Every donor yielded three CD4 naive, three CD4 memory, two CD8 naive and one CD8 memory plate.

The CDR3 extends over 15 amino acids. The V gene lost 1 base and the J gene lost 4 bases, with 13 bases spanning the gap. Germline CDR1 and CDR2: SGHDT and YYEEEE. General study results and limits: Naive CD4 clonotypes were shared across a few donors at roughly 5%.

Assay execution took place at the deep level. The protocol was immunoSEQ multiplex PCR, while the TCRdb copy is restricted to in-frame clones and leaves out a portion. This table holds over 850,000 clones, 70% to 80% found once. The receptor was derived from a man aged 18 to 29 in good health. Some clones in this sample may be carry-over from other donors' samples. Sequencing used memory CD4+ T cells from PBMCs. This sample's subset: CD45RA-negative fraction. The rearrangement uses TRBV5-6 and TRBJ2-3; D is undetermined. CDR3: CASSLKGWSPDTQYF. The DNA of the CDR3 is TGTGCCAGCAGCTTGAAGGGTTGGAGTCCAGATACGCAGTATTTT.